This record looks at one T cell receptor (beta chain) sequence and its context. Authors' data handling: Reference gene primers were amplified, and this amplification served to estimate nucleated cell counts. Clones were read by immunoSEQ multiplex PCR, and TCRdb kept only the in-frame ones, dropping some. The V and J calls and the clone size are those of that table, but D and trimming were determined from the DNA. The data show roughly 220,000 clones, 80% to 90% seen once. The data belong to a study of blood T cell repertoires in COVID-19. Overall study: Samples of COVID-19 (acute and convalescent) were obtained from the United States, Italy and Spain. In each case, the material was cDNA or gDNA derived from T cells, B-cell-depleted T cells, or PBMCs.

Seattle's enrolled individuals joined amid active infection and were then monitored longitudinally. V gave up 3 bases and J gave up 6 bases, with 18 bases separating them. The germline V gene has CDR1 SGHTA and CDR2 FQGNSA. This CDR3 spans 16 amino acids. This sequence originates from an elderly woman with COVID-19, enrolled during active disease. Sequenced: peripheral blood. This chain links TRBV7-2 with TRBJ2-1, with D possibly matching TRBD1 (6 bases). CDR3 sequence (DNA): TGTGCCAGCAGCTTCCCGTTGGGGCTAGGGGGCAATGAGCAGTTCTTC. Its protein is CASSFPLGLGGNEQFF.